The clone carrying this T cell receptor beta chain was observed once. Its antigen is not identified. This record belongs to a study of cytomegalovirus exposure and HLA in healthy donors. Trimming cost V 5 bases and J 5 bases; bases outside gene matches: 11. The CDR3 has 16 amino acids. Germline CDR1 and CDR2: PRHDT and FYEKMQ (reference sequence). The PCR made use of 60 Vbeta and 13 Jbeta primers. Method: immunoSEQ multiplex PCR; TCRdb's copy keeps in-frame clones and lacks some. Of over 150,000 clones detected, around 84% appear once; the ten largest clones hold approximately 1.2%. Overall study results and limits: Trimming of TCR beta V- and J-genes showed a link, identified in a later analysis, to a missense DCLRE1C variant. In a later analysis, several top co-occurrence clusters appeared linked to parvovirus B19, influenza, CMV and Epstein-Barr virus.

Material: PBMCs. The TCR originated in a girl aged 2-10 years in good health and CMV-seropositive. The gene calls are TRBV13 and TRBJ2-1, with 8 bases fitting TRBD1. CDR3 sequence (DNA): TGTGCCAGCAGCAGAACCCGGACAGGGATTAACAATGAGCAGTTCTTC. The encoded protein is CASSRTRTGINNEQFF.